This T cell receptor beta chain appears in the sequencing data of a study of control samples from healthy donors and cancer patients. Between the trimmed V and J ends, which lost 6 bases and 4 bases, there was a span of 9 bases. The CDR3 is made up of 12 amino acids. Germline CDR1 is SEHNR and CDR2 is FQNEAQ (reference sequence). The repertoire was sequenced with immunoSEQ multiplex PCR; TCRdb's copy has only in-frame clones and lacks some. The profile shows tens of thousands of clones, roughly nine tenths of them singletons. The source material was blood. This TCR was sampled from a man in his fifties in good health. The V and J genes are TRBV7-9 and TRBJ1-1, with D unclear. The CDR3 here is CASSLGVTEAFF. The CDR3 coding sequence is TGTGCCAGCAGTCTCGGGGTCACTGAAGCTTTCTTT.